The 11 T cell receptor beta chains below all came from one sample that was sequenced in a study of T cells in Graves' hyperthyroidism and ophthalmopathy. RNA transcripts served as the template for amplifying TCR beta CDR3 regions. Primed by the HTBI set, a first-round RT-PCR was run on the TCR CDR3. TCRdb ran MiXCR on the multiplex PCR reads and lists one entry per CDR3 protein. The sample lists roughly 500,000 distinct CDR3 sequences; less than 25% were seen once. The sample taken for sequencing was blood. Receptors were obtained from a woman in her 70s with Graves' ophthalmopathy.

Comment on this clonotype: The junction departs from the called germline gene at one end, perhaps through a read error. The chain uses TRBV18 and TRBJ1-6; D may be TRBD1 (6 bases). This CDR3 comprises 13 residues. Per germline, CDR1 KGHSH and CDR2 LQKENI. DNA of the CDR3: TGTGCCACCGTGGACAGTCTTGATTCACCCCTCCGCTTT. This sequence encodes CATVDSLDSPLRF. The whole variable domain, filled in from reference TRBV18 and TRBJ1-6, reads NAGVMQNPRHLVRRRGQEARLRCSPMKGHSHVYWYRQLPEEGLKFMVYLQKENIIDESGMPKERFSAEFPKEGPSILRIQQVVRGDSAAYFCATVDSLDSPLRFGNGTRLTVT.

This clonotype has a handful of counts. CDR3 in amino acids: CSVDRDTGELFF. The CDR3 DNA reads as TGCAGCGTTGATAGGGACACCGGGGAGCTGTTTTTT. V is TRBV29-1 and J is TRBJ2-2; D is undetermined. V gave up 3 bases and J gave up 3 bases, with 5 bases separating them. Germline V lookup: CDR1 SQVTM, CDR2 ANQGSEA. The CDR3 covers 12 residues.

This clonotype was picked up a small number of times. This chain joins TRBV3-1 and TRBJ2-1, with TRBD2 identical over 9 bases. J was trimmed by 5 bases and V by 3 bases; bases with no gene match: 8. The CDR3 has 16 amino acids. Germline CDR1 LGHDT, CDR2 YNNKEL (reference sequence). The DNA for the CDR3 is TGTGCCAGCAGCCATTACGGACTAGCGTTTCACAATGAGCAGTTCTTC. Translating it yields CASSHYGLAFHNEQFF.

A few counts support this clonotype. This chain's CDR3 is CASCRDRNTGELFF. CDR3 nucleotides: TGTGCCTCCTGCCGGGACCGAAACACCGGGGAGCTGTTTTTT. This chain joins TRBV10-3 and TRBJ2-2; D is perhaps TRBD1 or TRBD2 (5 bases each). CDR1 is ENHRY and CDR2 is SYGVKD in the germline V gene. Trimming stripped 11 bases from V and 2 bases from J, with 15 bases between. The CDR3 has 14 amino acids.

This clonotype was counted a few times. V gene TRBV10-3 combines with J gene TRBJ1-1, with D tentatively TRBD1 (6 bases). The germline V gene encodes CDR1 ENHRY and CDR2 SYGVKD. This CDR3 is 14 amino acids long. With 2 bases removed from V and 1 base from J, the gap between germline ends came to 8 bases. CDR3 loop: CAISEATGNTEAFF. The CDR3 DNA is TGTGCCATCAGTGAGGCGACAGGGAACACTGAAGCTTTCTTT.

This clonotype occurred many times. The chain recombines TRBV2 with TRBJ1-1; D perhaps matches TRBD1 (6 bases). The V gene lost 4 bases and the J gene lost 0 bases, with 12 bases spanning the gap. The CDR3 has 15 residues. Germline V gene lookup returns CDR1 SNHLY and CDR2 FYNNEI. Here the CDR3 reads CASSGDIRMNTEAFF. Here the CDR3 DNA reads TGTGCCAGCAGTGGGGACATCCGGATGAACACTGAAGCTTTCTTT.

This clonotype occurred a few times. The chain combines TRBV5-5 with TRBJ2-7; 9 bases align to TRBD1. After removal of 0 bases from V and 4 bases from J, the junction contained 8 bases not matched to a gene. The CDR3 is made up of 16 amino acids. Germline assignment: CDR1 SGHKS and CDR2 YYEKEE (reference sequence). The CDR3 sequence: CASSLGPGTGTYEQYF. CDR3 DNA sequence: TGTGCCAGCAGCTTGGGTCCCGGGACAGGGACATACGAGCAGTACTTC.

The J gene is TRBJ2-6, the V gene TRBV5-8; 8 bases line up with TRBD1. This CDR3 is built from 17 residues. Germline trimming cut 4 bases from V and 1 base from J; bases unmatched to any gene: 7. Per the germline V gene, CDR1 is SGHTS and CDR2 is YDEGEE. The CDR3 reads CASSPTGTGSGANVLTF. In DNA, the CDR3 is TGTGCCAGCAGCCCCACCGGGACAGGATCTGGGGCCAACGTCCTGACTTTC.

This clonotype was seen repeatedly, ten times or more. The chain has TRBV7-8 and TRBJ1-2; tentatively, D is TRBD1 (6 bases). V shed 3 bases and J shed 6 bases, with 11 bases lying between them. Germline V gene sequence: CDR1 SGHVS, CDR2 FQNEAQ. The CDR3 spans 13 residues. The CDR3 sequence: CASSFDRLDGYTF. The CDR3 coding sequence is TGTGCCAGCAGCTTTGACAGGTTGGATGGCTACACCTTC.

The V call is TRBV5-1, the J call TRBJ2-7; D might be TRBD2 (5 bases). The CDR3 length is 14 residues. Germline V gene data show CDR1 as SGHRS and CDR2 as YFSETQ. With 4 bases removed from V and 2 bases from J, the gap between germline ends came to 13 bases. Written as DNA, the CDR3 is TGCGCCAGCAGCCCCGGGGAAAGGACCTACGAGCAGTACTTC. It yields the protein CASSPGERTYEQYF.

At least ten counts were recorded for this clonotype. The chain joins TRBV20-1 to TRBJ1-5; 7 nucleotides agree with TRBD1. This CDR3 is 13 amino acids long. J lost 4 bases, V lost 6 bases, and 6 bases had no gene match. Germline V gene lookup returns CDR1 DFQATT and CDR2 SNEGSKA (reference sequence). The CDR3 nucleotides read TGCAGTGCCGGGACAGTAGAAAATCAGCCCCAGCATTTT. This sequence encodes CSAGTVENQPQHF.